This TCR beta chain was recovered during a study of PD-1 blockade in classical Hodgkin lymphoma. Trimming took off 3 bases at V and 7 bases at J, with 10 bases between the two ends. The CDR3 sequence is 12 residues long. The V gene's germline CDR1 is MNHEY and CDR2 SMNVEV (reference sequence). Every patient relapsed after autologous stem cell transplantation, and brentuximab vedotin exposure varied. When best responses were assessed, they were complete response, partial response or progressive disease. TCRdb keeps only in-frame clones here, not all; method: immunoSEQ multiplex PCR. The sample has fewer than 55,000 clones, roughly 86% seen once; the top ten hold roughly 10%.

This sample comprised peripheral blood mononuclear cells (PBMCs), obtained at baseline. The source is a human donor with classical Hodgkin lymphoma. The chain employs TRBV27 and TRBJ2-7; D tentatively fits TRBD1 or TRBD2 (6 bases each). The CDR3 DNA reads as TGTGCCAGCAGTTTCACGGGGGCTGAGCAGTACTTC. It is translated as CASSFTGAEQYF.